The sequence of this TCR beta chain was determined in a study of blood T cell repertoires in COVID-19. Study-level information: Acute and convalescent COVID-19 samples came from the United States, Italy and Spain. PBMCs, B-cell-depleted T cells, or T cells were the source of the cDNA or gDNA that made up the material.

CDR1 and CDR2 (germline): MNHEY, SVGAGI. The V gene end was trimmed by 7 bases and the J gene end by 5 bases; junction bases not matched to a gene: 7. The CDR3 sequence is 13 residues long. As handled by the study authors: Amplification of reference gene primers provided the estimated nucleated cell counts. Assay used: immunoSEQ multiplex PCR; TCRdb lists only in-frame clones, some missing. Clone size and the V and J calls come from that table; the DNA yielded D and trimming. Of more than 200,000 clones in the sample, approximately 84% were seen once. V is TRBV6-5 and J is TRBJ2-7, with 8 bases aligning to TRBD1. The sample consisted of peripheral blood. The source of this sequence is a woman aged 80 or over with acute or convalescent COVID-19. This CDR3 is CASTSTGVHEQYF. Here the CDR3 DNA reads TGTGCCAGCACCTCGACAGGGGTCCACGAGCAGTACTTC.